The sequence of this T cell receptor beta chain was determined in a study of blood T cell repertoires in COVID-19. Study-wide context: The United States, Italy and Spain supplied acute and convalescent COVID-19 samples.

Germline CDR1 LNHNV, CDR2 YYDKDF (reference sequence). Trimming cost V 5 bases and J 8 bases; bases outside gene matches: 2. The CDR3 runs to 13 residues. Residents of over 20 US areas, aged roughly 18 to 95 years, made up the participants. Membership in each cohort depended on participant-reported clinical history. The table came from immunoSEQ multiplex PCR; TCRdb's copy has only in-frame clones and leaves some out. The repertoire includes fewer than 500,000 clones, around 87% of them detected once, and 1.3% sits in the top ten. The material sequenced was PBMCs or T cells enriched from blood (not recorded which). The chain links TRBV15 to TRBJ2-2; 10 nucleotides agree with TRBD1. The source of this sequence is a man aged 30-40 years who had recovered from COVID-19. The CDR3 DNA reads TGTGCCACCAGCGGGACAGGGGAGGGGGAGCTGTTTTTT. This encodes CATSGTGEGELFF.